The clone carrying this TCR beta chain was observed at least ten times. V dropped 3 bases and J dropped 1; count of bases not matched to a gene: 6. The germline gives CDR1 SGHTA, CDR2 FQGNSA. The CDR3 spans 16 residues. The data originate from a study of early T cells in non-severe SARS-CoV-2 infection. TCRdb itself ran the 5' RACE reads through MiXCR, one entry per CDR3 protein. Seen here are 75,000 to 80,000 distinct CDR3 sequences, about 16% observed once, and the top ten hold more than 10%. Sequencing used whole blood. The sequence was obtained from an adult who was a healthcare worker with PCR-confirmed SARS-CoV-2 infection or an uninfected control (not recorded which). V gene TRBV7-2 combines with J gene TRBJ2-3, with 8 bases aligning to TRBD1. CDR3 loop: CASSLTSRGRTDTQYF. CDR3 coding DNA: TGTGCCAGCAGCTTGACCTCCAGGGGGCGCACAGATACGCAGTATTTT.